The 18 T cell receptor beta chains given below trace back to one sample, sequenced in a study of quantifying T cell responses using KT2 cells. Study-level background: cDNA was made from DNase-treated RNA using alpha and beta constant primers.

The cDNA 3' end received a ligated oligonucleotide with a UMI. An equimolar mix of RC1.1 and RC1.2 primed the beta chain across TRBC1 and TRBC2. TCRdb fed the UMI-ligation and nested PCR reads into MiXCR, producing one record per CDR3 protein. This sample carries fewer than 50,000 distinct CDR3 sequences, about 17% of them seen once, and the ten largest clones take around two fifths. Sample: PBMCs spiked with cells of the T cell clone KT2. Source of these receptors: a human donor.

This clonotype was recorded a few times. CDR3 amino acids: CASSRPPVYEQYF. The CDR3 region has the DNA TGTGCCAGCAGCCGCCCCCCGGTCTACGAGCAGTACTTC. The chain uses TRBV7-2 and TRBJ2-7; D not resolved. CDR3 size: 13 residues. Trimming took off 5 bases at V and 3 bases at J, with 11 bases between the two ends. The V gene's germline CDR1 is SGHTA and CDR2 FQGNSA.

This clonotype was picked up many times. V is TRBV7-8 and J is TRBJ2-5; 7 nucleotides line up with TRBD2. CDR3 length: 17 amino acids. Unmatched junction bases numbered 15, after V lost 4 bases and J lost 4 bases. Per germline, CDR1 SGHVS and CDR2 FQNEAQ. In nucleotides, the CDR3 is TGTGCCAGCAGCTCCCTACTATACCCGCGGGAGTTAGAGACCCAGTACTTC. Protein sequence: CASSSLLYPRELETQYF.

In this sample, this clonotype turned up a few times. The V gene is TRBV5-1, the J gene TRBJ2-3; 7 bases align to TRBD1. Germline V lookup: CDR1 SGHRS, CDR2 YFSETQ. With 3 bases clipped from V and 0 bases from J, the junction kept 4 bases outside the gene matches. The CDR3 contains 15 residues. The CDR3 DNA sequence: TGCGCCAGCAGCTCCGGGGACAGAAGCACAGATACGCAGTATTTT. Protein sequence: CASSSGDRSTDTQYF.

The V and J genes are TRBV6-1 and TRBJ2-7, with 9 bases aligning to TRBD2. The CDR3 extends over 16 amino acids. Germline-derived CDR1 and CDR2 are MNHNS and SASEGT. V trimming: 0 bases; J trimming: 6 bases; junction bases outside the gene matches: 9. DNA for the CDR3: TGTGCCAGCAGTGAAGCGCCGATCCAGCGGGGGGTCGAGCAGTACTTC. Translated, it gives CASSEAPIQRGVEQYF.

The chain uses TRBV29-1 and TRBJ1-5; D remains unclear. Trimming left V 4 bases short and J 5 bases short, with 9 bases between. From germline, CDR1 is SQVTM and CDR2 ANQGSEA. This CDR3 region has 12 residues. CDR3 region: CSVGVRDQPQHF. CDR3 in DNA: TGCAGCGTTGGGGTAAGGGATCAGCCCCAGCATTTT.

This chain links TRBV2 with TRBJ2-7; 8 nucleotides align to TRBD1. The germline V gene has CDR1 SNHLY and CDR2 FYNNEI. With V trimmed by 6 bases and J by 0 bases, 7 bases remained unmatched. This CDR3 spans 15 amino acids. The CDR3 loop reads CASSLNRGASYEQYF. The CDR3 coding sequence is TGTGCCAGCAGCCTAAACAGGGGGGCCTCCTACGAGCAGTACTTC.

The J gene is TRBJ1-4, the V gene TRBV6-1, with D unresolved. V lost 2 bases, J lost 5 bases, and 9 bases lay in between. Germline V gene data show CDR1 as MNHNS and CDR2 as SASEGT. This CDR3 has 14 residues. The DNA of the CDR3 is TGTGCCAGCAGTGAACTCCGTACCAATGAAAAACTGTTTTTT. Encoded protein: CASSELRTNEKLFF.

There are a few counts of this clonotype. The chain is built from TRBV6-6 and TRBJ2-3, with 10 bases aligning to TRBD2. The CDR3 contains 14 residues. J gave up 3 bases and V 6 bases, and 3 bases lay outside the gene matches. The germline V gene has CDR1 MNHNY and CDR2 SVGAGI (reference sequence). The CDR3 spells CASRGLAWTDTQYF. CDR3 sequence (DNA): TGTGCCAGCAGGGGACTAGCGTGGACAGATACGCAGTATTTT.

There are a few counts of this clonotype. This chain joins TRBV4-3 and TRBJ2-5, with 9 nucleotides matching TRBD1. CDR1 and CDR2 (germline): LGHNA, YSLEER. The CDR3 sequence is 15 residues long. J was trimmed by 5 bases and V by 5 bases; bases with no gene match: 9. This CDR3 is CASSLQTTGGETQYF. Here the CDR3 DNA reads TGCGCCAGCAGCTTACAGACGACAGGGGGGGAGACCCAGTACTTC.

The chain recombines TRBV27 with TRBJ2-5; TRBD2 aligns across 7 bases. V gave up 6 bases and J gave up 4 bases; unmatched junction bases: 11. CDR1 MNHEY and CDR2 SMNVEV come from the germline V gene (reference sequence). This CDR3 is 15 amino acids long. The CDR3 DNA sequence: TGTGCCAGCAGCCGCTGGGGGGGATCGGGAGAGACCCAGTACTTC. Translating gives CASSRWGGSGETQYF.

V and J are TRBV7-8 and TRBJ2-1; D could derive from TRBD1 or TRBD2 (6 bases each). The V end was cut by 0 bases, the J end by 4 bases, with 10 bases between. There are 15 residues in the CDR3. Germline CDR1 and CDR2: SGHVS and FQNEAQ. CDR3 sequence (DNA): TGTGCCAGCAGCTTAGCGGCGGGACATTACAATGAGCAGTTCTTC. Its protein product is CASSLAAGHYNEQFF.

This clonotype was counted many times. This rearrangement joins TRBV6-4 to TRBJ2-1; 11 positions match TRBD2. Germline CDR1 reads MRHNA; CDR2 reads SNTAGT. J was trimmed by 8 bases and V by 4 bases; bases with no gene match: 7. This CDR3 has 15 amino acids. CDR3 in DNA: TGTGCCAGCAGTGTACTAGCGGGAGCTGGGGATGAGCAGTTCTTC. Its translation is CASSVLAGAGDEQFF.

This clonotype has at least ten counts. The chain uses TRBV3-1 and TRBJ2-2; TRBD1 aligns across 7 bases. The CDR3 extends over 14 amino acids. Germline V gives CDR1 LGHDT, CDR2 YNNKEL (reference sequence). With V trimmed by 4 bases and J by 1 base, 0 bases remained unmatched. CDR3 coding DNA: TGTGCCAGCAGCCGGACAGGGAACACCGGGGAGCTGTTTTTT. Translated, it gives CASSRTGNTGELFF.

This clonotype came up a few times. This chain links TRBV5-1 with TRBJ2-3, with 9 bases matching TRBD2. This CDR3 region has 18 residues. CDR1 and CDR2 from the germline V gene are SGHRS and YFSETQ. Trimming cost V 1 base and J 1 base; bases outside gene matches: 10. This CDR3 reads CASSLRVSGSIRTDTQYF. The DNA for the CDR3 is TGCGCCAGCAGCTTGAGGGTTAGCGGGAGTATCCGCACAGATACGCAGTATTTT.

At least ten counts were recorded for this clonotype. The chain is built from TRBV7-8 and TRBJ2-7; no clear D gene. The CDR3 runs 14 residues. V was shortened by 5 bases and J by 2 bases, with 13 bases between the two germline ends. Looked up from germline, CDR1 is SGHVS and CDR2 is FQNEAQ. The CDR3, as DNA: TGTGCCAGCAGCCCCTCCGGGCCGCCCTACGAGCAGTACTTC. As protein: CASSPSGPPYEQYF. The full variable domain, rest sourced from reference TRBV7-8 and TRBJ2-7, is GAGVSQSPRYKVAKRGQDVALRCDPISGHVSLFWYQQALGQGPEFLTYFQNEAQLDKSGLPSDRFFAERPEGSVSTLKIQRTQQEDSAVYLCASSPSGPPYEQYFGPGTRLTVT.

This clonotype was counted at least ten times. J is TRBJ2-4 and V is TRBV29-1; D unresolved. Germline CDR1 SQVTM, CDR2 ANQGSEA. CDR3 length: 13 residues. The V end lost 5 bases, the J end lost 1 base, and 9 bases lay between the germline ends. Written as DNA, the CDR3 is TGCAGCGTTCAGGTCCCGGCCAAAAACATTCAGTACTTC. Its protein product is CSVQVPAKNIQYF.

This clonotype came up many times. The chain joins TRBV12-3 or TRBV12-4 to TRBJ1-1; D is uncertain. This CDR3 spans 13 amino acids. V gave up 6 bases and J gave up 6 bases, with 14 bases separating them. This CDR3 reads CASSLSFVPEAFF. CDR3 in DNA: TGTGCCAGCAGCCTATCTTTTGTCCCTGAAGCTTTCTTT.

This clonotype was detected only a few times. This chain uses TRBV20-1 with TRBJ1-6; TRBD1 is a possible D gene (5 bases). The V gene lost 2 bases and the J gene lost 8 bases, with 13 bases spanning the gap. Per germline, CDR1 DFQATT and CDR2 SNEGSKA (reference sequence). The length of the CDR3 is 14 residues. CDR3 DNA: TGCAGTGCTAGACCAGGGTTGGGGGATTCACCCCTCCACTTT. This codes for CSARPGLGDSPLHF.